The next 30 T cell receptor beta chains were all read from a single sample in a study of OX40 agonist ivuxolimab in advanced cancers. This table comes from immunoSEQ multiplex PCR, and its TCRdb copy is limited to in-frame clones, with some not included. The table lists fewer than 30,000 clones, 80% to 85% of them singletons. Source: CD4+ or CD8+ T cells sorted from blood, taken in a trial of the OX40 agonist ivuxolimab. The receptors originated from an adult with an advanced solid tumor such as melanoma, head and neck, liver or kidney cancer.

The rearrangement uses TRBV19 and TRBJ1-1; D possibly corresponds to TRBD1 (6 bases). There are 14 residues in the CDR3. Germline CDR1 is LNHDA and CDR2 is SQIVND (reference sequence). V was pared by 3 bases and J by 6 bases, with 14 bases between. The CDR3 protein is CASSMGAYYAEAFF. CDR3 DNA: TGTGCCAGTAGTATGGGGGCATACTACGCTGAAGCTTTCTTT.

The DNA of the CDR3 is TGTGCCAGCAGCTTTGGACAGGGGGCTGACGAGCAGTACTTC. Protein: CASSFGQGADEQYF. V is TRBV11-2 and J is TRBJ2-7; 11 bases align to TRBD1. Germline V gives CDR1 SGHAT, CDR2 FQNNGV. V lost 3 bases, J lost 5 bases, and 3 bases stayed unmatched. The CDR3 is 14 amino acids.

The CDR3 nucleotides read TGTGCCAGCAGCGTAAATCCGCTGGAGCAGTTCTTC. It is translated as CASSVNPLEQFF. The chain couples TRBV9 to TRBJ2-1; no clear D gene. The CDR3 extends over 12 amino acids. Looked up from germline, CDR1 is SGDLS and CDR2 is YYNGEE. V lost 1 base and J 10 bases, leaving 9 bases between the germline ends.

This clone showed up just a few times. CDR3 sequence: CASSLTGGILGEQFF. In DNA form, the CDR3 reads TGTGCCAGCAGCTTAACAGGGGGCATTTTGGGTGAGCAGTTCTTC. The chain carries TRBV7-6 and TRBJ2-1, with 9 bases that match TRBD1. After removal of 2 bases from V and 9 bases from J, the junction contained 8 bases not matched to a gene. The CDR3 is made up of 15 amino acids. Per germline, CDR1 SGHVS and CDR2 FNYEAQ.

The V call is TRBV7-3, the J call TRBJ2-2, with TRBD1 matching over 8 bases. CDR3 length: 17 amino acids. Germline trimming cut 4 bases from V and 1 base from J; bases unmatched to any gene: 8. Germline lookup yields CDR1 SGHTA and CDR2 FQGTGA. As DNA, the CDR3 is TGTGCCAGCAGCTCCCCGATCGGACAGGGGAACACCGGGGAGCTGTTTTTT. Translation: CASSSPIGQGNTGELFF.

Sample share makes this clone medium-sized. CDR3 residues: CASSELAPPAYEQYF. CDR3 sequence (DNA): TGCGCCAGCAGTGAGTTGGCCCCACCGGCCTACGAGCAGTACTTC. This chain links TRBV10-1 with TRBJ2-7; D is unresolved. CDR1 is WNHNN, CDR2 SYGVQD, per germline (reference sequence). V dropped 1 base and J dropped 2 bases, with 12 bases sitting between them. This CDR3 spans 15 amino acids.

The chain combines TRBV28 with TRBJ2-2; no reliable D call. CDR3 size: 12 residues. Germline V CDR1 and CDR2: MDHEN, SYDVKM. Trimming removed 5 bases from V and 6 bases from J, with 7 bases in between. CDR3 coding DNA: TGTGCCAGCAGTACCTTATCCGGGGAGCTGTTTTTT. It specifies CASSTLSGELFF.

This clone appeared once. In DNA, the CDR3 is TGTGCCACCGGAGGCGACAAAGCGGGGGGGCCTGGGGAGACCCAGTACTTC. It codes for CATGGDKAGGPGETQYF. This chain connects TRBV15 to TRBJ2-5; the match to TRBD2 covers 10 bases. The V gene end was trimmed by 8 bases and the J gene end by 5 bases; junction bases not matched to a gene: 17. This CDR3 spans 17 amino acids. CDR1 LNHNV and CDR2 YYDKDF come from the germline V gene (reference sequence).

The chain employs TRBV4-2 and TRBJ2-4; the D is unclear. Germline assignment: CDR1 LGHNA and CDR2 YNFKEQ. CDR3 size: 15 residues. V was cut by 0 bases and J by 6 bases, with 12 bases left in between. For the CDR3, the DNA is TGTGCCAGCAGCCAAGAATCTGGTTGGGGAAACATTCAGTACTTC. Translated: CASSQESGWGNIQYF.

This sequence joins TRBV5-4 and TRBJ2-1, with D perhaps TRBD2 (5 bases). The V end lost 4 bases, the J end lost 1 base, and 15 bases lay between the germline ends. The germline CDR1 and CDR2 sequences are SGHNT and YYREEE (reference sequence). The CDR3 covers 16 residues. The CDR3: CASSQDIGVSYNEQFF. CDR3 bases: TGTGCCAGCAGCCAAGATATCGGGGTTTCCTACAATGAGCAGTTCTTC.

This chain uses TRBV5-4 with TRBJ2-2, with D unclear. Germline values: CDR1 SGHNT, CDR2 YYREEE (reference sequence). Trimming cost V 7 bases and J 0 bases, with 4 bases left between them. The CDR3 spans 12 residues. CDR3: CASATNTGELFF. The CDR3 DNA is TGTGCCAGCGCAACGAACACCGGGGAGCTGTTTTTT.

This clone has only a few counts. The rearrangement joins TRBV5-1 to TRBJ2-7; TRBD1 is a possible D gene (6 bases). Germline CDR1 reads SGHRS; CDR2 reads YFSETQ. Trimming removed 4 bases from V and 2 bases from J, with 19 bases in between. This CDR3 has 16 residues. CDR3 nucleotides: TGCGCCAGCAGCCCAACAGCCGGGACAATAACCTACGAGCAGTACTTC. Its translation is CASSPTAGTITYEQYF.

CDR3 DNA sequence: TGTGCCACCAGCACAATTAGCGGGAGCTCCTACGAGCAGTACTTC. Its protein product is CATSTISGSSYEQYF. The rearrangement joins TRBV15 to TRBJ2-7; the match to TRBD2 covers 9 bases. Per germline, CDR1 LNHNV and CDR2 YYDKDF (reference sequence). V trimming: 4 bases; J trimming: 0 bases; junction bases outside the gene matches: 4. The CDR3 loop spans 15 amino acids.

The chain has TRBV10-3 and TRBJ2-7; D possibly matches TRBD1 or TRBD2 (6 bases each). This CDR3 contains 15 residues. Germline V CDR1 and CDR2: ENHRY, SYGVKD. The ends were cut back, 6 bases at V and 7 bases at J, with 22 bases in the middle. This CDR3 is CAISKVTTGTWEQYF. The DNA of the CDR3 is TGTGCCATCAGCAAAGTTACCACAGGGACTTGGGAGCAGTACTTC.

This sequence joins TRBV6-5 and TRBJ1-1; tentative D call: TRBD1 (5 bases). Germline loops: CDR1 MNHEY, CDR2 SVGAGI. Trimming took 0 bases from V and 11 from J, leaving 13 bases between them. The CDR3 covers 13 residues. The CDR3 nucleotides read TGTGCCAGCAGTTACTCGAAAAGGGGTCGGGCTTTCTTT. This encodes CASSYSKRGRAFF.

CDR3 sequence: CASSAGTAYGYTF. The CDR3 DNA is TGTGCCAGCAGCGCCGGGACAGCCTATGGCTACACCTTC. The genes are TRBV11-3 and TRBJ1-2, with 7 bases matching TRBD1. Germline CDR1 is SGHNT and CDR2 is YENEEA. V lost 5 bases and J lost 4; bases outside the gene matches: 4. The CDR3 covers 13 residues.

The chain couples TRBV5-6 to TRBJ2-7; 9 bases map to TRBD1. The junction had 2 bases not matched to a gene; V was cut back by 2 bases and J by 2 bases. CDR1 and CDR2 (germline): SGHDT, YYEEEE. This CDR3 has 14 residues. The CDR3 sequence is CASSFGTGTYEQYF. The CDR3 DNA follows: TGTGCCAGCAGCTTTGGGACAGGGACCTACGAGCAGTACTTC.

This clone was detected only a few times. This chain connects TRBV2 to TRBJ1-4; 8 positions agree with TRBD1. CDR1 and CDR2 from the germline V gene are SNHLY and FYNNEI. There are 13 residues in the CDR3. V was pared by 6 bases and J by 8 bases, with 5 bases of the junction left unmatched. The CDR3 coding sequence is TGTGCCAGCAGAGACAGGGGAGGCGAAAAACTGTTTTTT. Protein: CASRDRGGEKLFF.

This clone occurred a few times. The chain uses TRBV9 and TRBJ1-2; 8 positions agree with TRBD1. Germline V lookup: CDR1 SGDLS, CDR2 YYNGEE. CDR3 size: 17 residues. V lost 3 bases to trimming and J lost 8 bases; unmatched junction nucleotides: 18. CDR3 DNA: TGTGCCAGCAGCGCCGGGACAGGAATTTCACGGAAATACGGCTACACCTTC. This sequence encodes CASSAGTGISRKYGYTF.

This clone is deemed medium-sized. V gene TRBV6-1 combines with J gene TRBJ1-5, with TRBD1 matching over 12 bases. V dropped 4 bases and J dropped 0; count of bases not matched to a gene: 7. CDR3 length: 18 residues. Per the germline V gene, CDR1 is MNHNS and CDR2 is SASEGT. In DNA form, the CDR3 reads TGTGCCAGCAGTGGGGGACAGGGGGCTCTGTATAGCAATCAGCCCCAGCATTTT. The encoded protein is CASSGGQGALYSNQPQHF.

The V call is TRBV6-5, the J call TRBJ2-1; the D gene is possibly TRBD1 (6 bases). This CDR3 has 15 amino acids. V was clipped by 8 bases and J by 0 bases, with 14 bases between them. CDR1 and CDR2 from the germline V gene are MNHEY and SVGAGI. The CDR3 DNA follows: TGTGCCAGCGGTCCAACAGGGAGCTCCTACAATGAGCAGTTCTTC. Its translation: CASGPTGSSYNEQFF.

This clone was picked up one time. The chain links TRBV10-2 to TRBJ2-1; 7 positions match TRBD1. Germline CDR1 reads WSHSY; CDR2 reads SAAADI. This CDR3 comprises 15 residues. Losses at the gene ends were 3 bases for V and 6 bases for J; bases not matched to a gene: 8. The CDR3 DNA reads TGCGCCAGCAGTGAAGACAGGGTGTCGTTCAATGAGCAGTTCTTC. This encodes CASSEDRVSFNEQFF.

This sequence joins TRBV7-9 and TRBJ2-7; the match to TRBD1 covers 7 bases. V trimming: 7 bases; J trimming: 2 bases; junction bases outside the gene matches: 5. CDR3 size: 13 residues. Germline V gene data show CDR1 as SEHNR and CDR2 as FQNEAQ (reference sequence). CDR3 protein: CASTWDRPYEQYF. In nucleotides, the CDR3 is TGTGCCAGCACCTGGGACAGACCCTACGAGCAGTACTTC.

The rearrangement uses TRBV5-4 and TRBJ1-1, with 7 bases fitting TRBD1. This CDR3 spans 14 amino acids. Germline CDR1 is SGHNT and CDR2 is YYREEE (reference sequence). After removal of 3 bases from V and 1 base from J, the junction contained 3 bases not matched to a gene. The DNA of the CDR3 is TGTGCCAGCAGCTATGACAGGGCGAACACTGAAGCTTTCTTT. This translates into CASSYDRANTEAFF.

This clone was counted only a few times. The chain uses TRBV29-1 and TRBJ2-3; D is possibly TRBD2 (6 bases). The CDR3 covers 13 residues. V lost 8 bases and J lost 1, with 13 bases in between. The germline V gene encodes CDR1 SQVTM and CDR2 ANQGSEA. CDR3 sequence: CSSNSGRTDTQYF. CDR3 DNA: TGCAGCTCGAATAGCGGCCGCACAGATACGCAGTATTTT.

The chain carries TRBV25-1 and TRBJ1-2; 7 positions agree with TRBD1. The germline gives CDR1 MGHDK, CDR2 SYGVNS. With V trimmed by 7 bases and J by 4 bases, 12 bases remained unmatched. This CDR3 is built from 15 residues. This chain's CDR3 is CASKGSTGVGYGYTF. CDR3 nucleotides: TGTGCCAGCAAGGGGTCTACAGGGGTCGGCTATGGCTACACCTTC.

The chain recombines TRBV11-3 with TRBJ2-2; perhaps TRBD2 as D (7 bases). The V gene lost 1 base and the J gene lost 2 bases, with 14 bases spanning the gap. This CDR3 contains 17 residues. The V gene's germline CDR1 is SGHNT and CDR2 YENEEA. The DNA of the CDR3 is TGTGCCAGCAGCTTAGGGTTTGCGGGGGCTAACACCGGGGAGCTGTTTTTT. It encodes CASSLGFAGANTGELFF.

V usage is TRBV20-1 and J usage is TRBJ1-2; no reliable D call. The CDR3 has 9 amino acids. Germline CDR1 and CDR2: DFQATT and SNEGSKA (reference sequence). V lost 8 bases and J 3 bases, leaving 4 bases between the germline ends. In DNA form, the CDR3 reads TGCAGTCCTGACTATGGCTACACCTTC. Translating it yields CSPDYGYTF.

V and J are TRBV28 and TRBJ2-1, with 10 bases matching TRBD2. Germline V gene sequence: CDR1 MDHEN, CDR2 SYDVKM. This CDR3 spans 18 amino acids. V lost 4 bases to trimming and J lost 0 bases; unmatched junction nucleotides: 9. In DNA form, the CDR3 reads TGTGCCAGCAGTTCTCCGGAACTAGCGGGGACCTCCTACAATGAGCAGTTCTTC. It codes for CASSSPELAGTSYNEQFF.

The chain is built from TRBV6-5 and TRBJ2-5, with D hard to call. The CDR3 loop spans 11 amino acids. V lost 3 bases and J lost 4, with 3 bases in between. CDR1 MNHEY and CDR2 SVGAGI come from the germline V gene. The CDR3 region has the DNA TGTGCCAGCAGTTATGGAGAGACCCAGTACTTC. It codes for CASSYGETQYF.